This T cell receptor beta chain was recorded in a study of blood T cell repertoires in COVID-19. Using immunoSEQ multiplex PCR, the repertoire was profiled, and TCRdb retains in-frame clones only, with some absent. Of approximately 440,000 clones listed, roughly 87% were seen once; the top ten hold around 0.7%. The V gene's germline CDR1 is SGHDT and CDR2 YYEEEE. V lost 2 bases, J lost 8 bases, and 17 bases lay in between. CDR3 length: 16 residues. The sample comprised PBMCs or T cells enriched from blood (not recorded which). The chain links TRBV5-6 to TRBJ1-6, with D unclear. This receptor was obtained from a woman under 30 who had recovered from COVID-19. The DNA for the CDR3 is TGTGCCAGCAGCTTACGATCTGGAGCCAACCATTCACCCCTCCACTTT. The encoded protein is CASSLRSGANHSPLHF.